This TCR beta chain was found in a study of T cell responses to AZD1222 COVID-19 vaccine. General study results and limits: After two AZD1222 doses, spike-specific TCR breadth and depth rose versus day 0.

The CDR3 has 13 residues. The V and J ends lost 1 base and 7 bases respectively, with 8 bases between them. Some clones are missing from TCRdb's copy, which holds only in-frame ones; the method was immunoSEQ multiplex PCR. The sample lists some 86,000 clones, 90% occurring once. For this clone: Its target is unknown.

This clonotype originated in an adult who received the AZD1222 COVID-19 vaccine. J is TRBJ1-5 and V is TRBV12-3 or TRBV12-4, with D unclear. Sequences were derived from peripheral blood, sampled 28 days after the second AZD1222 dose. CDR3 bases: TGTGCCAGCAGTTTAGTTCTGTCCCAGCCCCAGCATTTT. Protein: CASSLVLSQPQHF.